The 2 T cell receptor beta chains listed next were all sequenced from one sample in a study of cytomegalovirus exposure and HLA in healthy donors. Data came from immunoSEQ multiplex PCR; TCRdb stores just in-frame clones and leaves some out. The profile shows about 120,000 clones, roughly 90% of them singletons. The sample comprised PBMCs. These receptor sequences come from a woman in her thirties in good health and CMV-seropositive.

This chain uses TRBV2 with TRBJ2-3, with TRBD2 matching 9 bases. The ends lost 1 base at V and 4 bases at J; junction bases unmatched: 0. The germline gives CDR1 SNHLY, CDR2 FYNNEI. This CDR3 contains 14 residues. CDR3 coding DNA: TGTGCCAGCAGTGAAGGGACTAGCGCAGATACGCAGTATTTT. Protein: CASSEGTSADTQYF.

The chain joins TRBV5-1 to TRBJ2-1; TRBD2 matches at 10 bases. The CDR3 length is 16 residues. Germline V gene sequence: CDR1 SGHRS, CDR2 YFSETQ. The trim removed 4 bases at V and 1 base at J, leaving 5 bases unmatched. CDR3 protein: CASSARLAGSYNEQFF. CDR3 DNA: TGCGCCAGCAGCGCCCGACTAGCGGGTTCCTACAATGAGCAGTTCTTC.